These 10 T cell receptor beta chains share one sample of origin, sequenced in a study of cytomegalovirus exposure and HLA in healthy donors. 60 Vbeta and 13 Jbeta primers were used in PCR. TCRdb keeps only in-frame clones here, not all; method: immunoSEQ multiplex PCR. The sample has about 130,000 clones, 70% to 85% seen once. Sequenced sample: PBMCs. The source is a woman aged 40 to 50 in good health and CMV-seropositive.

V usage is TRBV2 and J usage is TRBJ2-1, with 12 bases that match TRBD2. Per germline, CDR1 SNHLY and CDR2 FYNNEI. V dropped 5 bases and J dropped 8; count of bases not matched to a gene: 4. The CDR3 loop spans 14 amino acids. CDR3 DNA sequence: TGTGCCAGCAGTACAGGACTAGCGGGACATGAGCAGTTCTTC. It encodes CASSTGLAGHEQFF.

The genes are TRBV2 and TRBJ2-3, with TRBD2 identical over 11 bases. This CDR3 contains 16 residues. Germline V gene lookup returns CDR1 SNHLY and CDR2 FYNNEI. V shed 6 bases, J shed 1 base, and the junction held 6 bases outside the gene matches. The CDR3 DNA is TGTGCCAGCAGCCAAGCGACTAGCGGGGGCACAGATACGCAGTATTTT. Its translation is CASSQATSGGTDTQYF. The full variable domain, in which reference TRBV2 and TRBJ2-3 provide the parts outside the CDR3, is EPEVTQTPSHQVTQMGQEVILRCVPISNHLYFYWYRQILGQKVEFLVSFYNNEISEKSEIFDDQFSVERPDGSNFTLKIRSTKLEDSAMYFCASSQATSGGTDTQYFGPGTRLTVL.

The CDR3 DNA is TGTGCCAGCAGCTATCCGGGACAGATAACCTACGAGCAGTACTTC. Translation gives CASSYPGQITYEQYF. V and J are TRBV11-1 and TRBJ2-7, with 7 bases matching TRBD1. With V trimmed by 4 bases and J by 2 bases, 8 bases remained unmatched. This CDR3 is built from 15 residues. The germline V gene encodes CDR1 SGHAT and CDR2 FQDESV (reference sequence).

This clone came up once. The J gene is TRBJ2-2, the V gene TRBV5-1, with D maybe TRBD2 (6 bases). The CDR3 consists of 17 residues. Trimming removed 2 bases at V and 2 bases at J, with 16 bases between. Germline V gene sequence: CDR1 SGHRS, CDR2 YFSETQ. The CDR3 protein is CASSLSQGTLNTGELFF. The CDR3 nucleotides read TGCGCCAGCAGCTTAAGTCAAGGGACTTTAAACACCGGGGAGCTGTTTTTT.

The chain uses TRBV19 and TRBJ2-2; D perhaps matches TRBD2 (6 bases). Germline V lookup: CDR1 LNHDA, CDR2 SQIVND (reference sequence). V was trimmed by 5 bases and J by 5 bases, leaving 15 bases between them. The CDR3 length is 15 residues. CDR3 sequence reads: CASSVQGGITGELFF. The CDR3 DNA reads TGTGCCAGTAGTGTGCAAGGCGGGATTACCGGGGAGCTGTTTTTT.

This chain uses TRBV27 with TRBJ2-1; 7 positions match TRBD2. V shed 8 bases and J 8 bases; nucleotides not matched to a gene: 18. This CDR3 region has 16 residues. The germline CDR1 and CDR2 sequences are MNHEY and SMNVEV (reference sequence). The CDR3 DNA follows: TGTGCCAGCGCCTCTCCGGGTAGGGAGGGCCTTCATGAGCAGTTCTTC. It specifies CASASPGREGLHEQFF.

The J gene is TRBJ2-3, the V gene TRBV11-2, with TRBD2 matching over 10 bases. Per germline, CDR1 SGHAT and CDR2 FQNNGV. The CDR3 runs 16 residues. Trimming cost V 2 bases and J 1 base; bases outside gene matches: 3. The CDR3 region has the DNA TGTGCCAGCAGCTTAAGACTAGCGGGTGGCACAGATACGCAGTATTTT. It specifies CASSLRLAGGTDTQYF.

The chain has TRBV29-1 and TRBJ2-7; 9 nucleotides line up with TRBD1. This CDR3 has 14 residues. V was pared by 6 bases and J by 5 bases, with 11 bases of the junction left unmatched. The germline gives CDR1 SQVTM, CDR2 ANQGSEA. The CDR3 coding sequence is TGCAGCGTAGTCACAACCGGGACAGGGAACGAGCAGTACTTC. Encoded protein: CSVVTTGTGNEQYF.

The chain has TRBV19 and TRBJ1-5; unclear D gene. V lost 8 bases and J 2 bases, leaving 4 bases between the germline ends. CDR1 and CDR2 (germline): LNHDA, SQIVND (reference sequence). The length of the CDR3 is 11 residues. The CDR3 DNA reads TGTGCCAGTGGAGGCAATCAGCCCCAGCATTTT. Translation gives CASGGNQPQHF.

The CDR3, as DNA: TGTGCCAGCAGTTACTCGGCACAGACCGTGGGGCAGTACTTC. This encodes CASSYSAQTVGQYF. The V call is TRBV6-5, the J call TRBJ2-7; no clear D gene. The V gene lost 0 bases and the J gene lost 9 bases, with 15 bases spanning the gap. Germline V gene sequence: CDR1 MNHEY, CDR2 SVGAGI. The CDR3 covers 14 residues.